This paragraph covers one T cell receptor (beta chain) sequence. The junction departs from the called germline gene at one end, perhaps through a read error. Clinicians made diagnoses from clinical symptoms, serum thyroxine, TRAb, thyroid ultrasound and orbital computed tomography. Amplification from RNA transcripts yielded the TCR beta CDR3 regions. Second-round multiplex PCR came after first-round RT-PCR with HTBI primers. TCRdb re-derived calls from the multiplex PCR reads in MiXCR, one entry per CDR3 protein. The repertoire holds about 740,000 distinct CDR3 sequences, with about 44% as singletons. The data were obtained in a study of Graves' ophthalmopathy and Graves' hyperthyroidism. CDR1 is MGHDK, CDR2 SYGVNS, per germline. The CDR3 loop spans 17 amino acids.

This sequence was found in an adult man with Graves' ophthalmopathy. V gene TRBV25-1 combines with J gene TRBJ2-2; D is perhaps TRBD1 (5 bases). Sequencing input: peripheral blood. This CDR3 reads CATSDPRTLVNTGELFF. CDR3 sequence (DNA): TGTGCCACCAGTGATCCCCGGACATTAGTAAACACCGGGGAGCTGTTTTTT.